This TCR beta chain derives from a study of blood T cell repertoires in COVID-19. Study-level information: The samples span acute and convalescent COVID-19 from the United States, Italy and Spain.

The data were produced by immunoSEQ multiplex PCR, yet TCRdb's version contains in-frame clones alone and is incomplete. This sample has about 280,000 clones, with around 91% found just once. Participant age was roughly 18 to 90 years, and participants resided in 20 to 30 US areas. Assignments of participants to cohorts depended upon their own reported clinical history. Sequenced input: PBMCs or T cells enriched from blood (not recorded which). This clonotype was obtained from a woman aged 18-29 years with acute COVID-19.

The CDR3: CASSGNNYGYTF. Here the CDR3 DNA reads TGTGCCAGCTCCGGGAATAACTATGGCTACACCTTC. The chain carries TRBV19 and TRBJ1-2; D not certain. The germline V gene has CDR1 LNHDA and CDR2 SQIVND (reference sequence). V was trimmed by 9 bases and J by 1 base, leaving 9 bases between them. The CDR3 extends over 12 amino acids.